This T cell receptor beta chain is from a study of cytomegalovirus exposure and HLA in healthy donors (dated 2017 in TCRdb). Study-wide context: An earlier analysis of a few hundred of the donors reported around 280 Gb of sequence data and 100 million to 120 million unique TCR beta sequences obtained from roughly 180 million T cells. To predict cytomegalovirus infection status, the study brought together high-throughput TCR immunosequencing, statistical association of individual TCRs with disease status, and machine learning. The later analysis used no new phenotypic data to find candidate immune exposures, relying instead on TCR beta sequences and their occurrence across donors. Donor age, sex, ethnicity and CMV serostatus were compiled alongside the repertoire data. Among the roughly 400 genotyped donors, about 83% belonged to the genetic ancestry cluster associated with self-reported Caucasian donors. To study patterns of TCR occurrence, a later analysis re-analyzed previously published TCR beta repertoires from 550 to 800 donors and added high-resolution HLA genotyping. All discovery cohort repertoires had been generated on a single sequencing platform. Because of strong linkage in the cohort, five DR-DQ haplotypes were treated as single units for association and clustering. The aim of the study was to test whether cataloging public T cell receptors could identify signatures of past pathogen exposure. Using immunosequencing, the study profiled T cell repertoires from 500 to 800 subjects and related those repertoires to cytomegalovirus serostatus. To decide whether each TCR beta V gene segment behaved as functional or pseudogenic, an earlier analysis of approximately 590 of the donors relied on high-throughput TCR beta sequencing. An early release covering 550 to 700 HLA-typed donors comprised roughly 300 gigabases of sequencing data and roughly 85 million unique TCR sequences. The number of donors typed differed by locus, with 629-630 for A, B, C, DRB1 and DQB1, over 500 for DQA1, 600 to 610 for DPA1, and some 470 for DPB1. HLA typing included class I and class II loci at four-digit resolution. In addition to the first cohort of about 650 subjects, a separate validation cohort of over 90 different subjects was used. A later genetic analysis took genome-wide SNP genotypes for about 55% of the 666 donors and used that subset as a discovery cohort. Among a few hundred genotyped donors of the cohort, an average of around 240,000 unique TCR beta nucleotide sequences were sequenced per donor, around 20% of them non-productive.

The germline V gene (reference sequence) yields SGHNT for CDR1 and YYREEE for CDR2. From cysteine to phenylalanine, the CDR3 is 15 amino acids long. This entry keeps only the CDR3 DNA: 45 bases, framed from base 1. V and J lose 3 bases and 1 base, and a span of 13 bases separates them. This clone showed up just a few times. No antigen is known for it. No base quality values were provided; no much bigger clone lies one nucleotide off. Library preparation was by the immunoSEQ multiplex PCR assay. A mixture of 60 forward primers for TCR Vbeta segments and 13 reverse primers for TCR Jbeta segments was used in the multiplex PCR. The CDR3 region of rearranged TCR beta genes was amplified from genomic DNA with a multiplex PCR assay. The Illumina HiSeq System was used to sequence the amplified TCR beta libraries as 87-base-pair reads. The authors processed their data as follows. In a later analysis, tens of millions of unique TCR beta chains were counted across the roughly 670 repertoires, and roughly 11 million of these chains were shared by at least two donors. To remove PCR and sequencing errors, raw reads were error-corrected and collapsed into unique sequences using a nearest-neighbor algorithm that merged closely related sequences. V, D and J gene segments were assigned by aligning CDR3 sequences to IMGT reference sequences. For a sequence to be retained, a match of at least six nucleotides to both a V gene segment and a J gene segment was required. A rearrangement was called productive if the CDR3 had no stop codons and remained in frame with V and J, and every other rearrangement was called non-productive. Following IMGT convention, CDR3 was defined as the stretch from the second conserved V-encoded cysteine up to the conserved J-encoded phenylalanine. Sequences without an unambiguous match to a single V gene segment were excluded from the earlier analysis of about 640 of the donors. An earlier analysis of a few hundred of the donors called V segments functional above 56.7% productive rearrangements and segregating when the between-donor standard deviation exceeded 5%. A statistical classification framework was built for diagnosing cytomegalovirus status from the catalog of TCR beta chain sequences. V and J gene assignment, in a later analysis, came from comparing TCR nucleotide sequences with IMGT/GENE-DB human TR gene sequences. Using the TCRdist pipeline, a later analysis assigned CDR3 sequences along with most-parsimonious VDJ recombination scenarios. In a later analysis, every TCR beta chain was defined by the combination of its CDR3 amino acid sequence and its V-gene family, and reads without a unique V-gene family were dropped. To address suspected cross-contamination and a sequencing artifact, a later analysis removed 550 to 750 highly shared, low-generation-probability nucleotide sequences. In a later analysis, a clonal expansion index was calculated for each public chain from normalized within-repertoire ranks of inferred template counts. In a later analysis, generation probabilities were computed with a VDJ recombination model fitted to out-of-frame rearrangements, and the resulting probabilities were checked against IGoR. In a later analysis, TCR-TCR, TCR-HLA and TCR-CMV co-occurrence was scored with hypergeometric tests, and a repertoire-size bias correction was applied to TCR pairs. False discovery rates were estimated in a later analysis by permuting HLA or CMV assignments 20 times. In a later analysis, co-occurring TCRs were grouped with DBSCAN, and TCRdist sequence similarity was added when clustering was performed within HLA-allele-positive subsets. For co-occurrence clustering, repertoires with fewer than 30,000 or more than 120,000 public chains were excluded, along with five repertoires with anomalous nucleotide sharing. TCRdb took over this immuneACCESS table, retaining in-frame rearrangements with V and J assigned. Such tables are incomplete; in checked studies, under half of the missing clones stem from an unresolved V gene, and the remainder is unexplained. Clone size and V and J calls were adopted from that table, with D and trimming inferred from the DNA. Counted in this sample were about 79,000 clones; 65% to 70% of them appeared once. The top ten constitute approximately 7% of the sample.

The cohort consisted of 670 or so healthy bone marrow donors. At the time of sampling, every cohort member was nominally healthy, though immune exposures that went unrecorded were likely present. The donor tested CMV seropositive and was one of the 289 seropositive cohort members. A peripheral blood sample was provided by each donor, and peripheral blood mononuclear cells were used for TCR beta sequencing. Genomic DNA extraction from the blood cell samples was performed with the Qiagen DNeasy Blood Extraction Kit. Points the paper makes about the study in general: A cluster of highly shared sequence variants was judged likely to represent a technical artifact of the sequencing pipeline. A later analysis found that TCR association rates varied across HLA loci, with DRB1 alleles showing the most associated TCRs and HLA-C alleles the fewest. Because the 87-base-pair reads could not distinguish some IMGT-functional V segments, including TRBV6-2 and TRBV6-3, those segments were excluded. A further reported finding was that TCR beta sequences accurately predicted the HLA-A and HLA-B alleles for most subjects in the first cohort. According to a later analysis, most CMV-associated TCR beta chains appeared to be HLA-restricted, and the HLA associations seemed to be driven largely by CMV exposure. Linkage disequilibrium might explain the correlated functional status among segregating V segments, but an unknown experimental factor could not be ruled out. In an earlier analysis of about 600 of the donors, most TCR beta V segments appeared in productive rearrangements about 87% or about 30% of the time, broadly matching IMGT annotations. According to the authors, the approach could potentially be generalized to other disease states and immunological phenotypes. In vitro tests confirmed that three of the cytomegalovirus-associated TCR beta chains recognize cytomegalovirus antigens. Most TCR sequences were observed very rarely across donors, whereas some public TCRs were present in many individuals. Compared with equally common non-associated chains, HLA-associated TCR beta chains in a later analysis were more clonally expanded and had lower generation probabilities. This cohort had only TCR beta chains sequenced, and the lack of alpha or paired-chain data limited which features could be detected. A later analysis reported that several top co-occurrence clusters appeared linked to parvovirus B19, influenza, CMV and Epstein-Barr virus. Because HLA typing was missing for some donors at each locus, association tests included only the typed subset. When HLA alleles, especially DR and DQ, strongly co-occurred, attributing TCR associations to individual alleles was difficult. In a later genetic analysis, a missense DCLRE1C variant was associated with V-gene and J-gene trimming of TCR beta chains, and the association was replicated in an independent cohort. The earlier analysis of 450 to 700 of the donors excluded over 15 rarely observed V segments, including chromosome 9 orphons, because counts were too low. The presence/absence analyses assumed that sequencing depth was roughly uniform across donors, and that assumption may not be true. A total of 164 TCR beta chains were listed by the study as associated with cytomegalovirus. Compared with the roughly 600-donor mean, donors in an Asian-associated ancestry cluster had fewer N-insertions in productive TCRs, according to a later genetic analysis. The classifier was reported to diagnose cytomegalovirus status with high specificity and sensitivity in both the original and validation cohorts. CMV serostatus was the only immune exposure information available for the cohort. Specific HLA alleles were associated with around 18,000 TCR beta sequences at a false discovery rate of 0.05 in a later analysis.

The receptor was derived from a woman in her 50s in good health and CMV-seropositive. The rearrangement combines TRBV5-4 with TRBJ1-1; the D segment cannot be called with confidence. Sequenced sample: PBMCs. The bases are TGTGCCAGCAGCTCCCCATCCGCGGGGAACACTGAAGCTTTCTTT. Its translation is CASSSPSAGNTEAFF.